Listed below are T cell receptor beta chains from one sample, sequenced in a study of beta chain features in type 1 diabetes. The repertoire was sequenced with immunoSEQ multiplex PCR; TCRdb's copy has only in-frame clones and lacks some. The data contain about 660,000 clones, around 15% of them singletons. The sample consisted of naive CD4+ T cells from blood. These receptors were taken from a man younger than 35 with type 1 diabetes. CDR3s include the opening cysteine and the closing phenylalanine or tryptophan. A D gene is named only where the DNA matches it firmly. Part of the rows lack a size; the others show once, few, many or a class for expanded clones.

v_gene,abundance,d_gene,j_gene,CDR3aa,CDR3nt
TRBV18,.,TRBD2,TRBJ2-5,CASSSYGEGETQYF,TGTGCCAGCTCATCGTACGGGGAGGGAGAGACCCAGTACTTC
TRBV2,few,.,TRBJ2-1,CASSEMTVVDEQFF,TGTGCCAGCAGTGAAATGACGGTAGTCGATGAGCAGTTCTTC
TRBV25-1,few,.,TRBJ2-1,CASRNRPGYNEQFF,TGTGCCAGCAGGAACAGGCCCGGCTACAATGAGCAGTTCTTC
TRBV4-3,few,.,TRBJ2-2,CASSQGRITGELFF,TGCGCCAGCAGCCAAGGAAGGATCACCGGGGAGCTGTTTTTT
TRBV5-6,few,.,TRBJ2-5,CASSFDRTQETQYF,TGTGCCAGCAGCTTCGACAGGACCCAAGAGACCCAGTACTTC
TRBV18,.,.,TRBJ2-5,CASSPGQQETQYF,TGTGCCAGCTCACCGGGGCAGCAAGAGACCCAGTACTTC
TRBV30,.,.,TRBJ2-5,CAWSSGGMETQYF,TGTGCCTGGAGTTCTGGAGGGATGGAGACCCAGTACTTC
TRBV9,.,TRBD2,TRBJ2-1,CASSTGTSGIHNEQFF,TGTGCCAGCAGCACGGGGACTAGCGGGATACACAATGAGCAGTTCTTC
TRBV25-1,few,TRBD1,TRBJ2-3,CASSDAGTARTDTQYF,TGTGCCAGCAGTGATGCCGGGACAGCCCGCACAGATACGCAGTATTTT
TRBV23-1,.,TRBD1,TRBJ2-7,CASSHRTGATYEQYF,TGCGCCAGCAGTCACCGGACAGGGGCCACCTACGAGCAGTACTTC
TRBV9,.,TRBD2,TRBJ2-1,CASSAYSGGPPGNEQFF,TGTGCCAGCAGCGCTTACAGCGGGGGGCCCCCGGGCAATGAGCAGTTCTTC
TRBV28,.,TRBD1,TRBJ1-5,CASSLRTGYSNQPQHF,TGTGCCAGCAGTTTACGGACAGGGTATAGCAATCAGCCCCAGCATTTT
TRBV18,few,.,TRBJ1-1,CATSGLRMNTEAFF,TGTGCCACTTCGGGCCTGAGGATGAACACTGAAGCTTTCTTT
TRBV30,.,.,TRBJ2-7,CAWSVGSSSYEQYF,TGTGCCTGGAGTGTCGGCAGCAGCTCCTACGAGCAGTACTTC
TRBV5-4,.,.,TRBJ1-1,CASSTPRGEAFF,TGTGCCAGCAGCACGCCGAGGGGGGAAGCTTTCTTT
TRBV6-5,.,.,TRBJ2-1,CASSYEGWRDNEQFF,TGTGCCAGCAGTTATGAGGGTTGGAGGGACAATGAGCAGTTCTTC
TRBV19,.,.,TRBJ2-3,CASSSPSGTTDTQYF,TGTGCCAGTAGTTCCCCAAGCGGAACCACAGATACGCAGTATTTT
TRBV7-6,.,TRBD1,TRBJ2-5,CASSSVRAGGETQYF,TGTGCCAGCAGTTCAGTGAGGGCAGGGGGAGAGACCCAGTACTTC
TRBV29-1,.,TRBD2,TRBJ2-3,CSDLAGSWTDTQYF,TGCAGCGACTTAGCGGGGTCCTGGACAGATACGCAGTATTTT
TRBV5-6,few,.,TRBJ2-4,CASSLGGPDIQYF,TGTGCCAGCAGCTTGGGAGGCCCGGACATTCAGTACTTC
TRBV11-2,.,.,TRBJ1-5,CASGQLNQPQHF,TGTGCCAGCGGGCAGCTCAATCAGCCCCAGCATTTT
TRBV18,.,TRBD2,TRBJ2-1,CASSRAQAGKNEQFF,TGTGCCAGCTCTAGAGCACAAGCGGGGAAGAATGAGCAGTTCTTC
TRBV7-2,.,.,TRBJ2-7,CASSLARGSYEQYF,TGTGCCAGCAGCTTAGCCAGGGGCTCCTACGAGCAGTACTTC
TRBV5-4,.,.,TRBJ2-4,CASSSSREGDIQYF,TGTGCCAGCAGCTCGTCTAGAGAGGGGGACATTCAGTACTTC
TRBV10-2,.,.,TRBJ2-4,CASSPGSAKNIQYF,TGCGCCAGCAGCCCCGGGTCAGCCAAAAACATTCAGTACTTC
TRBV7-2,few,.,TRBJ2-3,CASSLMATSTDTQYF,TGTGCCAGCAGCTTAATGGCCACTAGCACAGATACGCAGTATTTT
TRBV2,few,.,TRBJ1-2,CASIEGLNLNYGYTF,TGTGCCAGCATCGAAGGACTAAACCTTAACTATGGCTACACCTTC
TRBV28,few,.,TRBJ1-2,CASSFGRGDYGYTF,TGTGCCAGCAGTTTCGGGCGGGGAGACTATGGCTACACCTTC
TRBV30,.,.,TRBJ1-2,CAWRGTPTNYGYTF,TGTGCCTGGAGGGGGACCCCAACTAACTATGGCTACACCTTC
TRBV5-1,few,.,TRBJ1-1,CASSLDAWGSTEAFF,TGCGCCAGCAGCTTGGATGCATGGGGGAGCACTGAAGCTTTCTTT
TRBV28,few,TRBD1,TRBJ2-5,CASSTEVQGAFPETQYF,TGTGCCAGCAGTACTGAAGTGCAGGGGGCTTTCCCAGAGACCCAGTACTTC
TRBV7-6,.,TRBD2,TRBJ2-1,CASTPRASGEQFF,TGTGCCAGCACCCCCCGCGCTAGCGGTGAGCAGTTCTTC
TRBV7-3,many,.,TRBJ2-4,CASSSDSGFQYF,TGTGCCAGCAGTTCCGACTCGGGTTTTCAGTACTTC
TRBV6-6,few,.,TRBJ1-2,CASKQANYGYTF,TGTGCCAGCAAGCAGGCTAACTATGGCTACACCTTC
TRBV7-9,.,.,TRBJ1-2,CASSFGGSRGAHEGYTF,TGTGCCAGCAGCTTTGGAGGGAGTCGGGGAGCCCATGAGGGCTACACCTTC
TRBV7-9,.,TRBD1,TRBJ1-1,CASSGTGGFPEGAFF,TGTGCCAGCAGCGGAACAGGGGGATTCCCAGAAGGGGCTTTCTTT
TRBV9,.,.,TRBJ1-2,CASSVDMGNYGYTF,TGTGCCAGCAGCGTAGACATGGGTAACTATGGCTACACCTTC
TRBV7-9,.,.,TRBJ2-7,CASSPTRGTKPEQYF,TGTGCCAGCAGTCCGACACGGGGGACCAAACCCGAGCAGTACTTC
TRBV6-6,.,TRBD2,TRBJ2-5,CALGQGGTQTQYF,TGTGCCTTAGGCCAGGGAGGGACGCAGACCCAGTACTTC
TRBV18,.,.,TRBJ1-5,CASSPTGYQPQHF,TGTGCCAGCTCACCAACAGGGTATCAGCCCCAGCATTTT
TRBV27,few,.,TRBJ1-1,CASSLSTAPMNTEAFF,TGTGCCAGCAGTTTATCGACAGCACCAATGAACACTGAAGCTTTCTTT
TRBV5-4,.,TRBD2,TRBJ2-3,CASSLTLAGGGTDTQYF,TGTGCCAGCAGCTTGACGTTAGCGGGGGGAGGCACAGATACGCAGTATTTT
TRBV9,few,TRBD1,TRBJ2-1,CASSVTLSGTGADEQFF,TGTGCCAGCAGCGTAACCCTCTCCGGGACAGGGGCGGATGAGCAGTTCTTC
TRBV9,few,.,TRBJ1-1,CASSVAGGGEAFF,TGTGCCAGCAGCGTAGCTGGGGGGGGAGAAGCTTTCTTT
TRBV29-1,few,TRBD1,TRBJ1-1,CSTGTGHTEAFF,TGCAGCACAGGGACAGGCCACACTGAAGCTTTCTTT
TRBV28,few,.,TRBJ1-6,CASSIRQTYNSPLHF,TGTGCCAGCAGTATCCGACAGACCTATAATTCACCCCTCCACTTT
TRBV9,few,TRBD2,TRBJ2-1,CASSLGLAGYNEQFF,TGTGCCAGCAGCCTGGGACTAGCGGGATATAATGAGCAGTTCTTC
TRBV30,.,.,TRBJ2-5,CAWGRVRDQETQYF,TGTGCCTGGGGCAGGGTGCGGGACCAAGAGACCCAGTACTTC
TRBV6-5,.,.,TRBJ1-4,CASSYSGAVGREKLFF,TGTGCCAGCAGTTATTCGGGGGCAGTAGGTCGAGAAAAACTGTTTTTT
TRBV28,few,.,TRBJ2-3,CASSLSADTQYF,TGTGCCAGCAGTTTATCAGCAGATACGCAGTATTTT
TRBV14,few,.,TRBJ1-2,CASSQDLTLGYTF,TGTGCCAGCAGCCAAGATCTCACTCTTGGCTACACCTTC
TRBV19,few,TRBD1,TRBJ1-1,CASSTGGGNTEAFF,TGTGCCAGTAGTACAGGGGGAGGAAACACTGAAGCTTTCTTT
TRBV30,.,.,TRBJ2-5,CAWSYLQETQYF,TGTGCCTGGAGTTACCTACAAGAGACCCAGTACTTC